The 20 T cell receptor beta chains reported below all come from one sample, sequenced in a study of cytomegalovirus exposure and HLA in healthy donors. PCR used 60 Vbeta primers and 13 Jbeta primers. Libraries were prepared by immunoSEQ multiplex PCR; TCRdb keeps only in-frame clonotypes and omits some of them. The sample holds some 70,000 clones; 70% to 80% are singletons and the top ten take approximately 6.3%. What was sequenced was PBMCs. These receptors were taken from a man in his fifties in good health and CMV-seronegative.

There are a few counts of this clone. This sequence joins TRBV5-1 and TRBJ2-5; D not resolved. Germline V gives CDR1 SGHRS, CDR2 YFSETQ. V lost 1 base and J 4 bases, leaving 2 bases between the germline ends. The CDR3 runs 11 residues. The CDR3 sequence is CASSLLETQYF. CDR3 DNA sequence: TGCGCCAGCAGCTTGCTAGAGACCCAGTACTTC.

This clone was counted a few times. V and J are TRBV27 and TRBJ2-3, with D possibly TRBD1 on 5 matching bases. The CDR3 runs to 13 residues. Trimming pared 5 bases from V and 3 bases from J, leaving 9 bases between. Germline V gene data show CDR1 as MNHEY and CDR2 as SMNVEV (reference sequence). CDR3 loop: CASSTSGTDTQYF. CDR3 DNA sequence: TGTGCCAGCAGTACGTCAGGGACAGATACGCAGTATTTT.

Written as DNA, the CDR3 is TGTGCCTGGAGCATAGGAGGCCCCGGGCACACTGAAGCTTTCTTT. It yields the protein CAWSIGGPGHTEAFF. V is TRBV30 and J is TRBJ1-1; D remains unclear. CDR3 size: 15 residues. Germline V CDR1 and CDR2: GTSNPN, SVGIG (reference sequence). The V end lost 3 bases, the J end lost 3 bases, and 17 bases lay between the germline ends.

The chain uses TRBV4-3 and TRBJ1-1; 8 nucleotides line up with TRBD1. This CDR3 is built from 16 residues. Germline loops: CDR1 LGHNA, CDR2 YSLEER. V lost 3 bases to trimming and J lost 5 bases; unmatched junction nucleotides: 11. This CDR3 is CASSQGQDRVATEAFF. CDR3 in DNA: TGCGCCAGCAGCCAGGGGCAGGACAGGGTGGCGACTGAAGCTTTCTTT.

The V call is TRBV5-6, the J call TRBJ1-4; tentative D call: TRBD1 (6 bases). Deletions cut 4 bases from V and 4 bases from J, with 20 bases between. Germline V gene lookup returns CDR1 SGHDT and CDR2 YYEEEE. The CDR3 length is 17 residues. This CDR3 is CASSPPGYRAGNEKLFF. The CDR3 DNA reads TGTGCCAGCAGCCCACCGGGGTACAGGGCGGGTAATGAAAAACTGTTTTTT.

The CDR3 sequence is CASKAGGKDQPQHF. The CDR3 DNA reads as TGTGCCAGCAAGGCAGGGGGCAAGGATCAGCCCCAGCATTTT. The gene calls are TRBV2 and TRBJ1-5; 8 bases agree with TRBD1. V was clipped by 7 bases and J by 5 bases; unmatched bases: 7. Germline V lookup: CDR1 SNHLY, CDR2 FYNNEI. This CDR3 is 14 amino acids long.

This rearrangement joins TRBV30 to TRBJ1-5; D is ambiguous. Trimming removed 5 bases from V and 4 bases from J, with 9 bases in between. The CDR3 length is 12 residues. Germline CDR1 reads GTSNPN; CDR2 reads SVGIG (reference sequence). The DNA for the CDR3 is TGTGCCTGGTCCTCCGGTAATCAGCCCCAGCATTTT. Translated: CAWSSGNQPQHF. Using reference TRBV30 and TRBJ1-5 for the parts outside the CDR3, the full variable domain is SQTIHQWPATLVQPVGSPLSLECTVEGTSNPNLYWYRQAAGRGLQLLFYSVGIGQISSEVPQNLSASRPQDRQFILSSKKLLLSDSGFYLCAWSSGNQPQHFGDGTRLSIL.

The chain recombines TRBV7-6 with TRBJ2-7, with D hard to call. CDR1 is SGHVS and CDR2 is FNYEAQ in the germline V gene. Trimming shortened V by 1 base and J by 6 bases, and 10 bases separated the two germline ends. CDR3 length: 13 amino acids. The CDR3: CASSLVLRSEQYF. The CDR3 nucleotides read TGTGCCAGCAGCTTAGTGCTACGAAGCGAGCAGTACTTC.

The CDR3 DNA follows: TGTGCCTTTGAGCGCCCTGGCAATACGCAGTATTTT. Its protein product is CAFERPGNTQYF. The chain uses TRBV30 and TRBJ2-3; D not resolved. This CDR3 has 12 residues. Trimming pared 7 bases from V and 7 bases from J, leaving 15 bases between. CDR1 and CDR2 from the germline V gene are GTSNPN and SVGIG (reference sequence).

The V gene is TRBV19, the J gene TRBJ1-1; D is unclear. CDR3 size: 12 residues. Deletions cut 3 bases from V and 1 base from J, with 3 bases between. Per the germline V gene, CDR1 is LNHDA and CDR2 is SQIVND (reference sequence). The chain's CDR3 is CASSMRNTEAFF. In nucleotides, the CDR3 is TGTGCCAGTAGTATGAGGAACACTGAAGCTTTCTTT.

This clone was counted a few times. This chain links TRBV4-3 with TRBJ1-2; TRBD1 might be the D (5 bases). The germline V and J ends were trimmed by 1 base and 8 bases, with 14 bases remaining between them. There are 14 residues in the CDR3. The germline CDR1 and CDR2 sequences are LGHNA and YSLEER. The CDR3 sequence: CASSQGDKDSGYTF. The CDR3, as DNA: TGCGCCAGCAGCCAAGGGGATAAAGACAGCGGCTACACCTTC.

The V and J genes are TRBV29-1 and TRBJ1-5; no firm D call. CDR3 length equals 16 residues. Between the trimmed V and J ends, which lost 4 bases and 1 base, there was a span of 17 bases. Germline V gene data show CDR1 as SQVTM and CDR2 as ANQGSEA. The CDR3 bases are TGCAGCGTTGGTGAGGGAGGAGGTCGGAGCAATCAGCCCCAGCATTTT. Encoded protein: CSVGEGGGRSNQPQHF.

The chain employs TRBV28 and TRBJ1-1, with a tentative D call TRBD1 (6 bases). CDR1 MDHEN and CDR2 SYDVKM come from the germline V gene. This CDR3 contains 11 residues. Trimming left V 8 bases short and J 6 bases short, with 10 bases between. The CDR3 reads CASLTGSEAFF. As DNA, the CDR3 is TGTGCCAGCCTCACAGGGTCTGAAGCTTTCTTT.

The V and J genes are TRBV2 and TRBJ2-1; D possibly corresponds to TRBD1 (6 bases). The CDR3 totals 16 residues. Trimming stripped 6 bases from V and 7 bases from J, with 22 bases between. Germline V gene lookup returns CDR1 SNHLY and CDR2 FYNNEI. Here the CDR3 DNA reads TGTGCCAGCAGGGGGTCAGGGGCAGAAGGACGGAATGAGCAGTTCTTC. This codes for CASRGSGAEGRNEQFF.

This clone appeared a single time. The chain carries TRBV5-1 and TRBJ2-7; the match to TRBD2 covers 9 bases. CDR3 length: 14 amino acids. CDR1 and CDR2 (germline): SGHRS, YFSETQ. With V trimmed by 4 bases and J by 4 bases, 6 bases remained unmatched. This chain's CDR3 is CASSGVAGDYEQYF. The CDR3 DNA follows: TGCGCCAGCAGCGGGGTAGCGGGAGATTACGAGCAGTACTTC.

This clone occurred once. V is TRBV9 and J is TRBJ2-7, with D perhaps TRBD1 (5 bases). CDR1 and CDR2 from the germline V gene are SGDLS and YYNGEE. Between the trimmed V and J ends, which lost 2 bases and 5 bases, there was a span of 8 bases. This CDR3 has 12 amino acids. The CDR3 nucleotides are TGTGCCAGCAGCGTCGACAGCCACGAGCAGTACTTC. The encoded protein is CASSVDSHEQYF.

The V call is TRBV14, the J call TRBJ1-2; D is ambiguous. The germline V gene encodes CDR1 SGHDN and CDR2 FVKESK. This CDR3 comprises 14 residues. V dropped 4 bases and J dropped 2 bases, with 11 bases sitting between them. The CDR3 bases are TGTGCCAGCAGCCCGCGGTGGCAGAACTATGGCTACACCTTC. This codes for CASSPRWQNYGYTF.

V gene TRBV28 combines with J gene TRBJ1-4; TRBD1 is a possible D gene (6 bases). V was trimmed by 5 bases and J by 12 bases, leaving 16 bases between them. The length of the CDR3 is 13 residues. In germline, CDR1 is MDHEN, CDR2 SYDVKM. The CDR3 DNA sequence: TGTGCCAGCAGTCATAGGGACAATCGGGAACTGTTTTTT. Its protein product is CASSHRDNRELFF.

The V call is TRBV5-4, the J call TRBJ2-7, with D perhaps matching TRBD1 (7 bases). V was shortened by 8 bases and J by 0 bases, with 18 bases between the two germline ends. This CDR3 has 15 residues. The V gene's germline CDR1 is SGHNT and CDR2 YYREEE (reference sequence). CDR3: CASRRGQGSSYEQYF. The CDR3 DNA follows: TGTGCCAGTAGGAGGGGGCAGGGAAGCTCCTACGAGCAGTACTTC.

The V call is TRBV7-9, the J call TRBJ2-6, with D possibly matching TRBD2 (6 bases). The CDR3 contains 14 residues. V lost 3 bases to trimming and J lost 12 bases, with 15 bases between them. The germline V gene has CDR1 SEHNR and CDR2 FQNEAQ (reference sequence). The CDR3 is CASSFTSGLSVLTF. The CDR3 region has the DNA TGTGCCAGCAGCTTTACCTCGGGACTTTCCGTCCTGACTTTC.